This T cell receptor beta chain was recorded in a study of spatial heterogeneity in lung cancer. Study in general: Beta-chain sequences were consistently detected more often than alpha-chain sequences.

A few counts support this clonotype. A library prepared for alpha chains yielded this beta chain as an off-target read; its size is of little meaning. Time point: blood at routine non-recurrence follow-up after resection. MiXCR, applied by TCRdb to the 5' RACE reads, yields one record per CDR3 protein. The data show fewer than 3,000 distinct CDR3 sequences, with 27% seen just once and approximately 26% held by the top ten. This receptor was identified in a male donor with early-stage non-small cell lung cancer. The input for sequencing was PBMCs, taken at follow-up.

CDR3 loop: CASSLDGETQYF. In nucleotides, the CDR3 is TGTGCCAGCAGCTTAGATGGAGAGACCCAGTACTTC. This rearrangement joins TRBV7-2 to TRBJ2-5; D remains unclear. There are 12 residues in the CDR3. V lost 1 base and J 4 bases, leaving 4 bases between the germline ends. Germline V CDR1 and CDR2: SGHTA, FQGNSA.